This TCR beta chain was identified in a study of blood T cell repertoires in COVID-19. The CDR3 loop spans 18 amino acids. V lost 0 bases to trimming and J lost 7 bases; unmatched junction nucleotides: 15. Germline V CDR1 and CDR2: LGHNA, YNFKEQ. Study processing details: Amplification with reference gene primers provided the estimates of nucleated cell counts. Measured with immunoSEQ multiplex PCR; TCRdb has only the in-frame clones, and not every one. That table is the source of V, J and clone size, and D and trimming were worked out from the DNA. The sample consists of over 200,000 clones, around nine tenths of them appearing once.

This receptor was obtained from a man aged 25-45 years who had recovered from COVID-19. This chain connects TRBV4-2 to TRBJ2-5, with TRBD2 identical over 9 bases. Sequencing was carried out using PBMCs or T cells enriched from blood (not recorded which). CDR3: CASSQDLGLARPEVTQYF. In nucleotides, the CDR3 is TGTGCCAGCAGCCAAGATCTAGGACTAGCGAGGCCAGAGGTGACCCAGTACTTC.